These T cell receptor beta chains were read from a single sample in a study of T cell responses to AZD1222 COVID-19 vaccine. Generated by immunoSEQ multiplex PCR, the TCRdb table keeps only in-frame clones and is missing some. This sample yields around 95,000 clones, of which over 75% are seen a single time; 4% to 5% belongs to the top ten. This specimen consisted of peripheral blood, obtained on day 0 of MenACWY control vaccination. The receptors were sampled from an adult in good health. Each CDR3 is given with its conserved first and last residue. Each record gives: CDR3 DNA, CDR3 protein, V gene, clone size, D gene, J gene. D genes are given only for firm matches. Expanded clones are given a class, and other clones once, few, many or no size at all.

CDR3nt: TGTGCCAGCAGTGAAGAAAGGGAGACCCAGTACTTC; CDR3aa: CASSEERETQYF; v_gene: TRBV2; abundance: once; d_gene: -; j_gene: TRBJ2-5
CDR3nt: TGTGCCTGGAGTGTACAGTCTGGGCTCGGGGAGCTGTTTTTT; CDR3aa: CAWSVQSGLGELFF; v_gene: TRBV30; abundance: -; d_gene: -; j_gene: TRBJ2-2
CDR3nt: TGTGCCAGCAGCCAAGAAGGGAAGGGGAAGTACTTC; CDR3aa: CASSQEGKGKYF; v_gene: TRBV3-1/TRBV3-2; abundance: -; d_gene: -; j_gene: TRBJ2-7
CDR3nt: TGCGCCAGCAGCTTGGAAGGACAGGCTAATTCACCCCTCCACTTT; CDR3aa: CASSLEGQANSPLHF; v_gene: TRBV5-1; abundance: -; d_gene: TRBD1; j_gene: TRBJ1-6
CDR3nt: TGTGCCAGCAGGTTGGGGACTGAAGCTTTCTTT; CDR3aa: CASRLGTEAFF; v_gene: TRBV28; abundance: once; d_gene: -; j_gene: TRBJ1-1
CDR3nt: TGCGCCAGCAGCTTCGAGGGGAGCTATGGCTACACCTTC; CDR3aa: CASSFEGSYGYTF; v_gene: TRBV5-1; abundance: once; d_gene: -; j_gene: TRBJ1-2
CDR3nt: TGTGCCAGCAGTCAAAATGGGCCGGCGCCGGGCTACACCTTC; CDR3aa: CASSQNGPAPGYTF; v_gene: TRBV6-5; abundance: -; d_gene: -; j_gene: TRBJ1-2
CDR3nt: TGCGCCAGCAGCGTTACCCCGGGAGATGAGCAGTTCTTC; CDR3aa: CASSVTPGDEQFF; v_gene: TRBV5-1; abundance: once; d_gene: -; j_gene: TRBJ2-1
CDR3nt: TGTGCCTGGAGTGTACCTGTGGCCAGCGGAGCCAACGTCCTGACTTTC; CDR3aa: CAWSVPVASGANVLTF; v_gene: TRBV30; abundance: -; d_gene: -; j_gene: TRBJ2-6
CDR3nt: TGTGCCAGTAGTACGAACAGGGGAGAGACCCAGTACTTC; CDR3aa: CASSTNRGETQYF; v_gene: TRBV19; abundance: -; d_gene: TRBD1; j_gene: TRBJ2-5
CDR3nt: TGTGCCAGCAGCCCTCGATCGATCGGGGGAGATACGCAGTATTTT; CDR3aa: CASSPRSIGGDTQYF; v_gene: TRBV5-4; abundance: -; d_gene: -; j_gene: TRBJ2-3
CDR3nt: TGTGCCAGCAGCTTAGTGGTTAGCGGGAGGGCCGGGAGCACAGATACGCAGTATTTT; CDR3aa: CASSLVVSGRAGSTDTQYF; v_gene: TRBV13; abundance: -; d_gene: TRBD2; j_gene: TRBJ2-3
CDR3nt: TGTGCCAGCAGCGTTAGCGGGGCCCGCTCCTACAATGAGCAGTTCTTC; CDR3aa: CASSVSGARSYNEQFF; v_gene: TRBV5-4; abundance: -; d_gene: TRBD2; j_gene: TRBJ2-1
CDR3nt: TGTGCCAGCAGTTACATGGGAGGGACAGCTGAAGCTTTCTTT; CDR3aa: CASSYMGGTAEAFF; v_gene: TRBV6-5; abundance: -; d_gene: TRBD1; j_gene: TRBJ1-1
CDR3nt: TGTGCCAGCAGTTACAGTGACGGAGCCTACGAGCAGTACTTC; CDR3aa: CASSYSDGAYEQYF; v_gene: TRBV6-5; abundance: -; d_gene: -; j_gene: TRBJ2-7
CDR3nt: TGCGCCAGCAGCCAAGGGACTGATAACTATGGCTACACCTTC; CDR3aa: CASSQGTDNYGYTF; v_gene: TRBV4-1; abundance: once; d_gene: -; j_gene: TRBJ1-2
CDR3nt: TGTGCCAGCAGTGACTCGAAGACAGGGGGCCCAGATACGCAGTATTTT; CDR3aa: CASSDSKTGGPDTQYF; v_gene: TRBV6-4; abundance: -; d_gene: TRBD1; j_gene: TRBJ2-3
CDR3nt: TGTGCCAGCAGCTCTCTAGCCCCGGGCCCGGTATCCTACAATGAGCAGTTCTTC; CDR3aa: CASSSLAPGPVSYNEQFF; v_gene: TRBV11-3; abundance: -; d_gene: -; j_gene: TRBJ2-1
CDR3nt: TGTGCTAGTGGAAGTCCCGGGACAGGGAATGAGCAGTTCTTC; CDR3aa: CASGSPGTGNEQFF; v_gene: TRBV12-5; abundance: -; d_gene: TRBD1; j_gene: TRBJ2-1
CDR3nt: TGCAGCGGGATAGCGGGGGGGCCAAATACGCAGTATTTT; CDR3aa: CSGIAGGPNTQYF; v_gene: TRBV29-1; abundance: -; d_gene: TRBD2; j_gene: TRBJ2-3
CDR3nt: TGTGCCAGCAGCTTATCGCGGTCCCAAGAGACCCAGTACTTC; CDR3aa: CASSLSRSQETQYF; v_gene: TRBV7-2; abundance: -; d_gene: -; j_gene: TRBJ2-5
CDR3nt: TGTGCCAGCACCCAGACTCCTCTGGACAGGGTCTACGAGCAGTACTTC; CDR3aa: CASTQTPLDRVYEQYF; v_gene: TRBV28; abundance: -; d_gene: TRBD1; j_gene: TRBJ2-7
CDR3nt: TGTGCCACCAGTGATTACGCTACGGAGCCCCAGCATTTT; CDR3aa: CATSDYATEPQHF; v_gene: TRBV24-1; abundance: -; d_gene: -; j_gene: TRBJ1-5
CDR3nt: TGTGCCAGCAGCTCCCTGGGGTCCCTCTCCCAAGAGACCCAGTACTTC; CDR3aa: CASSSLGSLSQETQYF; v_gene: TRBV7-8; abundance: once; d_gene: -; j_gene: TRBJ2-5
CDR3nt: TGTGCCAGCTCACAGTATCTCGGGAGCTACAATGAGCAGTTCTTC; CDR3aa: CASSQYLGSYNEQFF; v_gene: TRBV18; abundance: -; d_gene: -; j_gene: TRBJ2-1
CDR3nt: TGTGCCAGCAGCCAATCCTTTACTAGACACTCTGGAAACACCATATATTTT; CDR3aa: CASSQSFTRHSGNTIYF; v_gene: TRBV16; abundance: -; d_gene: -; j_gene: TRBJ1-3
CDR3nt: TGTGCCAGTATAGAGCGGACAGGGGGCGGAGAGGACACTGAAGCTTTCTTT; CDR3aa: CASIERTGGGEDTEAFF; v_gene: TRBV19; abundance: -; d_gene: TRBD1; j_gene: TRBJ1-1
CDR3nt: TGTGCCAGCTCGGGGTCTGGAAACACCATATATTTT; CDR3aa: CASSGSGNTIYF; v_gene: TRBV3-1/TRBV3-2; abundance: -; d_gene: -; j_gene: TRBJ1-3
CDR3nt: TGTGCCAGCAGCGGGGACGCCCGCCAAGAGACCCAGTACTTC; CDR3aa: CASSGDARQETQYF; v_gene: TRBV9; abundance: -; d_gene: -; j_gene: TRBJ2-5
CDR3nt: TGCAGTGCCCTCTCCGGGCAGTTCTTC; CDR3aa: CSALSGQFF; v_gene: TRBV20-1; abundance: -; d_gene: -; j_gene: TRBJ2-1
CDR3nt: TGTGCCAGCAGCCAAGGAGCGGATAGCACAGATACGCAGTATTTT; CDR3aa: CASSQGADSTDTQYF; v_gene: TRBV4-2; abundance: many; d_gene: -; j_gene: TRBJ2-3
CDR3nt: TGTGCCAGCGGGAGCCCGACAGTTTGGTACGAGCAGTACTTC; CDR3aa: CASGSPTVWYEQYF; v_gene: TRBV2; abundance: -; d_gene: -; j_gene: TRBJ2-7
CDR3nt: TGCGCCACTCACCGACAGCGGATCAACACCGGGGAGCTGTTTTTT; CDR3aa: CATHRQRINTGELFF; v_gene: TRBV10-1; abundance: -; d_gene: -; j_gene: TRBJ2-2
CDR3nt: TGTGCCAGTAGTATACAGGGGAACTATGGCTACACCTTC; CDR3aa: CASSIQGNYGYTF; v_gene: TRBV19; abundance: once; d_gene: -; j_gene: TRBJ1-2
CDR3nt: TGTGCCAGCAGTTACTTGCGCGATGCCGGGGAGCTGTTTTTT; CDR3aa: CASSYLRDAGELFF; v_gene: TRBV6-2/TRBV6-3; abundance: -; d_gene: -; j_gene: TRBJ2-2
CDR3nt: TGTGCCAGCAGCTTGGACAGGGGGCGTGGGAACACTGAAGCTTTCTTT; CDR3aa: CASSLDRGRGNTEAFF; v_gene: TRBV5-5; abundance: -; d_gene: TRBD1; j_gene: TRBJ1-1
CDR3nt: TGTGCCAGTAGCCGAGACAGGGACACTGAAGCTTTCTTT; CDR3aa: CASSRDRDTEAFF; v_gene: TRBV19; abundance: -; d_gene: TRBD1; j_gene: TRBJ1-1
CDR3nt: TGTGCCGCTGGGGGGGGGTCCCCAGGCACTGGGGCCAACGTCCTGACTTTC; CDR3aa: CAAGGGSPGTGANVLTF; v_gene: TRBV10-3; abundance: -; d_gene: TRBD2; j_gene: TRBJ2-6
CDR3nt: TGTGCCAGCAGCTTAGGTCCGGACACCATATATTTT; CDR3aa: CASSLGPDTIYF; v_gene: TRBV7-9; abundance: few; d_gene: -; j_gene: TRBJ1-3
CDR3nt: TGTGCCAGCAGCGCGACTAGCGGGAGGGGAGAGACCCAGTACTTC; CDR3aa: CASSATSGRGETQYF; v_gene: TRBV9; abundance: -; d_gene: TRBD2; j_gene: TRBJ2-5
CDR3nt: TGTGCCAGCAGCCAGGACAGGGTGACAGATACGCAGTATTTT; CDR3aa: CASSQDRVTDTQYF; v_gene: TRBV7-9; abundance: once; d_gene: TRBD1; j_gene: TRBJ2-3